Shown below are 3 T cell receptor beta chains from a single sample sequenced in a study of regulatory T cells in long-lasting Graves disease. Stated time point: newly diagnosed GD, antithyroid drugs for less than 3 months. RNA extracted from PBMCs served as the sequencing template. Building the TCR beta libraries relied on iRepertoire HTBI primers, and CDR3 regions underwent Arm-PCR. TCRdb re-derived calls from the multiplex PCR reads in MiXCR, one entry per CDR3 protein. The sample lists under 250,000 distinct CDR3 sequences; 20% were seen once. The starting material was peripheral blood mononuclear cells (PBMCs), obtained at new diagnosis, from a patient treated with antithyroid drugs. The receptors were gathered from a female donor with Graves disease.

In this sample, this clonotype turned up many times. The chain uses TRBV20-1 and TRBJ2-3; 13 bases line up with TRBD2. Germline V lookup: CDR1 DFQATT, CDR2 SNEGSKA (reference sequence). The CDR3 length is 16 residues. After removal of 5 bases from V and 2 bases from J, the junction contained 7 bases not matched to a gene. In DNA form, the CDR3 reads TGCAGTGCTCGGACTAGCGGGGGCTTCTTCACAGATACGCAGTATTTT. It specifies CSARTSGGFFTDTQYF.

This clonotype was seen many times. The chain uses TRBV6-1 and TRBJ1-2, with TRBD1 matching 10 bases. The germline gives CDR1 MNHNS, CDR2 SASEGT. Trimming cost V 4 bases and J 7 bases; bases outside gene matches: 12. The CDR3 sequence is 16 residues long. Here the CDR3 reads CASSATPGQGTLGYTF. The CDR3 DNA sequence: TGTGCCAGCAGTGCTACCCCGGGACAGGGGACCCTTGGCTACACCTTC.

This clonotype was seen repeatedly, ten times or more. The chain combines TRBV7-2 with TRBJ1-6; TRBD1 agrees at 7 bases. There are 15 residues in the CDR3. Germline CDR1 SGHTA, CDR2 FQGNSA. Losses at the gene ends were 4 bases for V and 6 bases for J; bases not matched to a gene: 6. The CDR3 loop reads CASSSNRGSNSPLHF. For the CDR3, the DNA is TGTGCCAGCAGCTCCAACAGGGGAAGTAATTCACCCCTCCACTTT.